These 11 T cell receptor beta chains came from one sample sequenced in a study of blood T cell repertoires in COVID-19 (dated by TCRdb to about 2020). Library preparation employed the immunoSEQ multiplex PCR assay. Sourced from immuneACCESS, this table was stored by TCRdb with only in-frame sequences that have V and J called. A share of the clones is absent; for the studies checked, an unresolved V gene accounts for under half, and the remainder has no known explanation. Across this sample there are around 250,000 clones, with 70% to 90% seen only once. Jointly, the top ten make up about 6.9% of the sample. The sequenced sample consisted of PBMCs or T cells enriched from blood (not recorded which). These receptors came from a woman between 45 and 60 years old who had been exposed to COVID-19.

This rearrangement joins TRBV11-2 to TRBJ2-3; TRBD2 agrees at 15 bases. The V gene end was trimmed by 4 bases and the J gene end by 6 bases; junction bases not matched to a gene: 2. This CDR3 has 15 amino acids. CDR1 and CDR2 (germline): SGHAT, FQNNGV. The chain's CDR3 is CASSSGTSGGDTQYF. In DNA, the CDR3 is TGTGCCAGCAGCTCCGGGACTAGCGGGGGGGATACGCAGTATTTT.

The V and J genes are TRBV9 and TRBJ1-3; D is undetermined. Trimming stripped 3 bases from V and 1 base from J, with 14 bases between. CDR3 length equals 16 residues. Germline CDR1 and CDR2: SGDLS and YYNGEE. For the CDR3, the DNA is TGTGCCAGCAGCGCTTATGGATGGAGTTCTGGAAACACCATATATTTT. This encodes CASSAYGWSSGNTIYF. Together with reference TRBV9 and TRBJ1-3, the CDR3 gives the full variable domain: DSGVTQTPKHLITATGQRVTLRCSPRSGDLSVYWYQQSLDQGLQFLIQYYNGEERAKGNILERFSAQQFPDLHSELNLSSLELGDSALYFCASSAYGWSSGNTIYFGEGSWLTVV.

CDR3 sequence: CASSLVGGYNEQFF. The CDR3 nucleotides read TGCGCCAGCAGCTTGGTCGGGGGCTACAATGAGCAGTTCTTC. This chain joins TRBV5-1 and TRBJ2-1; possibly TRBD2 for D (6 bases). Germline loops: CDR1 SGHRS, CDR2 YFSETQ. Deletions cut 0 bases from V and 3 bases from J, with 7 bases between. The CDR3 sequence is 14 residues long.

The rearrangement links TRBV3-1 (or the pseudogene TRBV3-2) to TRBJ2-7; tentative D call: TRBD1 (6 bases). Germline V gene lookup returns CDR1 LGHDT and CDR2 YNNKEL (reference sequence). V gave up 1 base and J gave up 9 bases, with 10 bases separating them. The CDR3 is made up of 12 amino acids. CDR3 nucleotide sequence: TGTGCCAGCAGCCAAGCAAGGGGGTTGCAGTACTTC. Protein sequence: CASSQARGLQYF.

In its sample, this clone was seen once. The CDR3 DNA reads TGTGCCAGCAGCAAACAACAGGGGGCGAGCACAGATACGCAGTATTTT. It is translated as CASSKQQGASTDTQYF. The V call is TRBV5-4, the J call TRBJ2-3; the match to TRBD1 covers 9 bases. Germline CDR1 SGHNT, CDR2 YYREEE (reference sequence). V lost 4 bases to trimming and J lost 0 bases; unmatched junction nucleotides: 6. The length of the CDR3 is 16 residues. The full variable domain, rest sourced from reference TRBV5-4 and TRBJ2-3, is ETGVTQSPTHLIKTRGQQVTLRCSSQSGHNTVSWYQQALGQGPQFIFQYYREEENGRGNFPPRFSGLQFPNYSSELNVNALELDDSALYLCASSKQQGASTDTQYFGPGTRLTVL.

The V call is TRBV12-3 or TRBV12-4, the J call TRBJ1-4; tentative D call: TRBD1 (5 bases). The CDR3 contains 12 residues. V lost 5 bases, J lost 8 bases, and 9 bases lay in between. The CDR3: CASSLQGEKLFF. CDR3 nucleotide sequence: TGTGCCAGCAGTCTCCAGGGAGAAAAACTGTTTTTT.

The genes are TRBV6-5 and TRBJ2-7; the D gene is possibly TRBD1 (6 bases). V was cut by 8 bases and J by 3 bases, with 14 bases left in between. The CDR3 is 13 residues long. The germline CDR1 and CDR2 sequences are MNHEY and SVGAGI. The DNA for the CDR3 is TGTGCCAGCTCACAGGGAATTAGCTACGAGCAGTACTTC. Its protein product is CASSQGISYEQYF.

This chain connects TRBV28 to TRBJ2-1; D gene uncertain. Trimming took off 4 bases at V and 13 bases at J, with 11 bases between the two ends. The CDR3 totals 11 residues. Germline loops: CDR1 MDHEN, CDR2 SYDVKM. CDR3 nucleotides: TGTGCCAGCAGTTCCCCCCCTCTACAGTTCTTC. This gives the protein CASSSPPLQFF.

This clone was recorded only once. Mismatch with germline at one junction end may stem from a read error. The V and J genes are TRBV18 and TRBJ1-6; D unclear. The CDR3 consists of 14 residues. The germline V gene has CDR1 KGHSH and CDR2 LQKENI. In DNA, the CDR3 is TGTGCCAGCTCCCCACTAACAACAGATTCACCCCTCCACTTT. It yields the protein CASSPLTTDSPLHF.

The DNA for the CDR3 is TGTGCCACTTCCCGTCAGTTGTCCACATATAGCAATCAGCCCCAGCATTTT. Protein sequence: CATSRQLSTYSNQPQHF. The gene calls are TRBV19 and TRBJ1-5; no definite D call. The CDR3 has 17 residues. Germline values: CDR1 LNHDA, CDR2 SQIVND (reference sequence). V gave up 10 bases and J gave up 0 bases, with 22 bases separating them. Supplemented by reference TRBV19 and TRBJ1-5, the full variable domain reads DGGITQSPKYLFRKEGQNVTLSCEQNLNHDAMYWYRQDPGQGLRLIYYSQIVNDFQKGDIAEGYSVSREKKESFPLTVTSAQKNPTAFYLCATSRQLSTYSNQPQHFGDGTRLSIL.

V gene TRBV29-1 combines with J gene TRBJ2-1, with D tentatively TRBD2 (6 bases). This CDR3 region has 14 residues. The V end was cut by 5 bases, the J end by 0 bases, with 11 bases between. Germline V lookup: CDR1 SQVTM, CDR2 ANQGSEA. The CDR3 bases are TGCAGCGTTCCCCGGGGGAGCTCCTACAATGAGCAGTTCTTC. This codes for CSVPRGSSYNEQFF.